The entry below gives a single TCR beta chain sequence along with its context. Its binding antigen is unknown. Base qualities were left out, and no much larger clone turns up one base away. For sequencing of the TCRbeta CDR3 region, genomic DNA was extracted from the sorted cells. The immunoSEQ Assay was used for sequencing of TCRbeta CDR3 regions. This immuneACCESS table, as held by TCRdb, lists in-frame sequences with V and J called but not all clones. Of the missing ones, under half trace to an unresolved V gene in checked studies; the others have no known cause. This sample comprises 60,000 to 85,000 clones, around 92% of them detected only once. The ten largest clones represent approximately 2.4% of the sample. Patients with a history of autoimmune disease or receiving systemic immunosuppression were excluded from the trial. Peripheral blood for TCR sequencing was collected from all dose cohorts at baseline, on cycle 4 day 1, and on cycle 7 day 1. Samples were obtained from an open-label, multicenter, first-in-human phase I dose-escalation trial of ivuxolimab. Adults with locally advanced or metastatic head and neck squamous cell, hepatocellular, melanoma or renal cell carcinoma were enrolled in the trial. CD4+ and CD8+ T cells were sorted separately from peripheral blood before TCR sequencing.

The source of the sample is a study of OX40 agonist ivuxolimab in advanced cancers. Context from the whole study: The costimulatory receptor OX40 (CD134) was targeted by ivuxolimab, a fully human IgG2 agonistic monoclonal antibody. A male proportion of about 79% and a mean age of approximately 58 years, ranging from about 23 to 90, were recorded for the dose-escalation cohort. Partial responses were achieved by three dose-escalation patients, of whom one had hepatocellular carcinoma and two had cutaneous melanoma. Peripheral TCRbeta sequencing aimed to test whether ivuxolimab altered TCR sequence diversity and caused clonal T-cell expansion. Of the roughly 54 dose-escalation patients, hepatocellular carcinoma was present in about 20, melanoma in approximately 15, renal cell carcinoma in 9 and head and neck cancer in 9. Prior anti-PD-1, anti-PD-L1 or anti-CTLA-4 therapy was permitted, and checkpoint inhibitors had been received by under 50% of dose-escalation patients. The monotherapy dose-escalation portion (N of about 50 patients) of the phase I ivuxolimab trial is reported in the paper. Intravenous ivuxolimab was administered to patients every 2 weeks at six dose levels: 0.01, 0.1, 0.3, 1.5, 3 and 10 mg/kg.

Study-level results and caveats: After ivuxolimab, CD8+ T cells had more expanded clones than CD4+ T cells on average. Partial responders in the 0.1-3.0 mg/kg groups had among the lowest normalized peripheral clonal expansion, especially among CD8+ T cells. At doses from 0.1 to 3.0 mg/kg, clonal expansion was seen in both CD4+ and CD8+ blood T cells between baseline and week 6. Which antigens the clonally expanded peripheral T cells were specific for was not determined. Low levels of normalized T-cell clonal expansion were also seen in some patients who did not respond.

Counted from cysteine to phenylalanine, this CDR3 has 16 amino acids. Only the CDR3 DNA stays, 48 bases, in frame from base 1. V is reduced by 4 bases and J by 2 bases, leaving a spacing of 16 bases between them. From the germline V gene (reference sequence), CDR1 is LNHDA and CDR2 is SQIVND. The sample in question was CD4+ or CD8+ T cells sorted from blood, obtained in a trial of the OX40 agonist ivuxolimab. The chain employs TRBV19 and TRBJ2-3; there is no confident call for the D gene. This receptor was taken from an adult with an advanced solid tumor such as melanoma, head and neck, liver or kidney cancer. The DNA is as follows: TGTGCCAGTAGTACACCCCTGGGCGGAGCCACAGATACGCAGTATTTT. Its translation reads: CASSTPLGGATDTQYF.